The clone carrying this T cell receptor (beta chain) was seen ten or more times. Its antigen is unidentified. The sample originates from a study of CD8 T cells in ankylosing spondylitis. Study-level points and caveats: Disease-associated clones were reportedly significantly overrepresented in matched ankylosing spondylitis synovial fluid. Earlier authors reported some of these motif variants in reactive arthritis synovial fluid and blood.

A single record per CDR3 protein comes from TCRdb applying MiXCR to the 5' RACE reads. In the table there are some 140,000 distinct CDR3 sequences, more than 5.5% of which are singletons. This CDR3 comprises 19 residues. This clonotype was obtained from a female donor with ankylosing spondylitis or in good health (not recorded which). The sample consisted of blood, either unsorted or a sorted T cell fraction (not recorded which). The chain couples TRBV21-1 to TRBJ1-6; TRBD1, as called in the table, went unchecked against the DNA. TRBV21-1 is a known pseudogene. As DNA, the CDR3 is TGTGCCAGCAGCAAAGTGCGGTTTACGACAGAAAGCCTCACCTCACCCCTCCACTTT. Translating it yields CASSKVRFTTESLTSPLHF.